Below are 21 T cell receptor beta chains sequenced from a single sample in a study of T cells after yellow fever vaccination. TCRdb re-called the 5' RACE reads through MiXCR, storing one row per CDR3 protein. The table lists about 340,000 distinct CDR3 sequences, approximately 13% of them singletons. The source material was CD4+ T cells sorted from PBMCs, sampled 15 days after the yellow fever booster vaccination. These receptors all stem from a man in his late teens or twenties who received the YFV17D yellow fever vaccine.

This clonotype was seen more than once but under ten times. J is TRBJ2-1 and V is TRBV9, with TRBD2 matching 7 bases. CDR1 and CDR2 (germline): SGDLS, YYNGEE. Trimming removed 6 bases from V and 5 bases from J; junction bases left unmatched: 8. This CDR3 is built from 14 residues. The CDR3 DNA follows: TGTGCCAGCACCAGGGAGGGCGGGAACAATGAGCAGTTCTTC. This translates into CASTREGGNNEQFF.

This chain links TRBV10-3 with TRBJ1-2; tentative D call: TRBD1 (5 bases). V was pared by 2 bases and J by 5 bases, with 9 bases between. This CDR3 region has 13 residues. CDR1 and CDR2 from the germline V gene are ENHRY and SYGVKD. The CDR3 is CAISETGTYGYTF. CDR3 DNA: TGTGCCATCAGTGAGACCGGGACGTATGGCTACACCTTC.

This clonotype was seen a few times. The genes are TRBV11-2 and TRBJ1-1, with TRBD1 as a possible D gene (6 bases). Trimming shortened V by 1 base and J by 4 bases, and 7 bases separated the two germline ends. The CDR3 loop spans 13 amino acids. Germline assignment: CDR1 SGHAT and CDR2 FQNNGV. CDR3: CASSLAGVTEAFF. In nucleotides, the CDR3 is TGTGCCAGCAGCTTAGCAGGGGTCACTGAAGCTTTCTTT.

The CDR3 reads CASSQSGGAREQFF. The CDR3 bases are TGTGCCAGCAGCCAAAGCGGGGGGGCCCGGGAGCAGTTCTTC. This chain connects TRBV6-5 to TRBJ2-1, with 10 bases fitting TRBD2. The CDR3 runs 14 residues. V lost 6 bases to trimming and J lost 10 bases; unmatched junction nucleotides: 9. Germline values: CDR1 MNHEY, CDR2 SVGAGI.

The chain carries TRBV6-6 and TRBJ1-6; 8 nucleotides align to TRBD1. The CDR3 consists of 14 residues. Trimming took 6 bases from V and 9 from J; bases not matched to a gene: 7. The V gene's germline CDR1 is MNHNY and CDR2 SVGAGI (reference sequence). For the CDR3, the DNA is TGTGCCAGCAGATCCCGACAGGGGAGTTCACCCCTCCACTTT. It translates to CASRSRQGSSPLHF.

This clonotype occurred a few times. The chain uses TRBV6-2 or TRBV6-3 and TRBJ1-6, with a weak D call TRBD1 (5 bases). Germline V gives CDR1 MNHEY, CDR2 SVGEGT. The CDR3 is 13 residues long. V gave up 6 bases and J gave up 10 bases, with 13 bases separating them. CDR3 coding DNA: TGTGCCAGCAGATGGGACCGCAGCTCACCCCTCCACTTT. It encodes CASRWDRSSPLHF.

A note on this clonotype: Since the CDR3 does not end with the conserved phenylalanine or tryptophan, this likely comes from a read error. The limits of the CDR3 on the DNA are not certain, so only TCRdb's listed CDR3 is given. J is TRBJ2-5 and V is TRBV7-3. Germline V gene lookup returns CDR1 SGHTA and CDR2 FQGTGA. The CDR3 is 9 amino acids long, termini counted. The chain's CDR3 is CASSSGKSL.

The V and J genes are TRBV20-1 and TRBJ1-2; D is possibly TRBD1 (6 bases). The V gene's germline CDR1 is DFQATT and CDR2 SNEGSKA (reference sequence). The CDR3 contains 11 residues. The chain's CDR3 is CAEKGHDGYTF. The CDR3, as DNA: TGCGCAGAAAAGGGACACGATGGCTACACCTTC.

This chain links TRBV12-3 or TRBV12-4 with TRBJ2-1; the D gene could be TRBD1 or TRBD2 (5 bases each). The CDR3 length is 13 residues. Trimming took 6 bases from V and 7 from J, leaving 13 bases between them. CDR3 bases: TGTGCCAGCAGAGATGGTTGGGGGAATGAGCAGTTCTTC. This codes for CASRDGWGNEQFF.

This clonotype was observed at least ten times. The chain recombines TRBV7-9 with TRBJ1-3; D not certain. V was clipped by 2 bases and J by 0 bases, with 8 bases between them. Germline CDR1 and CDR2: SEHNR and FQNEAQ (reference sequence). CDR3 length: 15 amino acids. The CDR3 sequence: CASSLNLRSGNTIYF. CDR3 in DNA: TGTGCCAGCAGCTTAAACCTTCGCTCTGGAAACACCATATATTTT.

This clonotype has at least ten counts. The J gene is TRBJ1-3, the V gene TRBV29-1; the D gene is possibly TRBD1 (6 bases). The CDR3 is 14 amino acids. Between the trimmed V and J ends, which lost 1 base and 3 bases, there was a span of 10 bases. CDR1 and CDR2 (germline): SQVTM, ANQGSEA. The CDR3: CSVEGQEGGNTIYF. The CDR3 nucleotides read TGCAGCGTTGAAGGACAGGAAGGTGGAAACACCATATATTTT. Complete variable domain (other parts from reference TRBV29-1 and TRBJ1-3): SAVISQKPSRDICQRGTSLTIQCQVDSQVTMMFWYRQQPGQSLTLIATANQGSEATYESGFVIDKFPISRPNLTFSTLTVSNMSPEDSSIYLCSVEGQEGGNTIYFGEGSWLTVV.

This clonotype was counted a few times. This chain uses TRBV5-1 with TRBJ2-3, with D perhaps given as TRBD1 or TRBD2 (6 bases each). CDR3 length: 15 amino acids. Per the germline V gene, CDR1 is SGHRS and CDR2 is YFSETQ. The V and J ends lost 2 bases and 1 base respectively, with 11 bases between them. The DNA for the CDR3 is TGCGCCAGCAGCTTTTCGGGGGCCGGCACAGATACGCAGTATTTT. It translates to CASSFSGAGTDTQYF.

The CDR3 here is CASRVGQDRYYIQYF. DNA of the CDR3: TGTGCCAGCAGGGTTGGACAGGACCGCTATTACATTCAGTACTTC. This chain uses TRBV2 with TRBJ2-4; 7 bases map to TRBD1. CDR3 length: 15 residues. Germline CDR1 is SNHLY and CDR2 is FYNNEI. J was trimmed by 8 bases and V by 6 bases; bases with no gene match: 13.

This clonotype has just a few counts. In DNA, the CDR3 is TGCGCCAGCAGGGACACCTCTAACTATGGCTACACCTTC. Protein: CASRDTSNYGYTF. The rearrangement joins TRBV5-1 to TRBJ1-2, with D possibly being TRBD1 (5 bases). Trimming stripped 5 bases from V and 0 bases from J, with 8 bases between. The length of the CDR3 is 13 residues. Per germline, CDR1 SGHRS and CDR2 YFSETQ.

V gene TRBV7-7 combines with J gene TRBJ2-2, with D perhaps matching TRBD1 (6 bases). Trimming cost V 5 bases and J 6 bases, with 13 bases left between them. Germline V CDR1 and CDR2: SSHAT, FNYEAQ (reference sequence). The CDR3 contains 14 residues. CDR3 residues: CASSVDRQAGELFF. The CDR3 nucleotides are TGTGCCAGCAGCGTAGACAGGCAGGCCGGGGAGCTGTTTTTT.

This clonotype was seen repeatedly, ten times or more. In DNA form, the CDR3 reads TGCGCCAGCAGCCAAGCGGCTCGGGACAGTGTTAACTATGGCTACACCTTC. Encoded protein: CASSQAARDSVNYGYTF. The chain has TRBV4-1 and TRBJ1-2, with 7 bases matching TRBD1. The CDR3 covers 17 residues. V lost 1 base, J lost 1 base, and 9 bases stayed unmatched. Germline V CDR1 and CDR2: MGHRA, YSYEKL.

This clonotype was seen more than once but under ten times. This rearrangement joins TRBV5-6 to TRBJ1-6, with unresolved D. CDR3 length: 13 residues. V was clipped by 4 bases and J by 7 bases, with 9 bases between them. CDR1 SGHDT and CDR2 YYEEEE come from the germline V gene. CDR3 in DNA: TGTGCCAGCAGCCCTCCGGAGAATTCACCCCTCCACTTT. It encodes CASSPPENSPLHF.

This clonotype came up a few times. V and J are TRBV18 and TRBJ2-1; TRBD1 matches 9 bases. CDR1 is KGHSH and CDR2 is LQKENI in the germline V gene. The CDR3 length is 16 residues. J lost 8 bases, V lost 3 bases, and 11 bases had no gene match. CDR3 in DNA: TGTGCCAGCTCACCTCCCCTGGGACAGGGTACGGATGAGCAGTTCTTC. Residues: CASSPPLGQGTDEQFF.

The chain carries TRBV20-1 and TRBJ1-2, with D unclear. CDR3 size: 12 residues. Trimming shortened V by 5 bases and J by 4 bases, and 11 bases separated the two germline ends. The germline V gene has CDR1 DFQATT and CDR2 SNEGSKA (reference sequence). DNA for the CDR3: TGCAGTGCTTATGCACGGCCCTATGGCTACACCTTC. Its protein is CSAYARPYGYTF.

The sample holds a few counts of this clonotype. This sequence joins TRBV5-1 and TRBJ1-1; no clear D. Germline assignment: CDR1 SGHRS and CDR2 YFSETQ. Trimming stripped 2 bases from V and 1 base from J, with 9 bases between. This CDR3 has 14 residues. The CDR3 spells CASSFAGPNTEAFF. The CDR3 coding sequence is TGCGCCAGCAGCTTCGCCGGTCCGAACACTGAAGCTTTCTTT.

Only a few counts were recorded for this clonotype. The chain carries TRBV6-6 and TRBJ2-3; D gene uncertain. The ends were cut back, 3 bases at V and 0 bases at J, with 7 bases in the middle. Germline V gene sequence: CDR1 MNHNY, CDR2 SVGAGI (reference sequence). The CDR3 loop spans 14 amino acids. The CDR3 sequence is CASSYVPSTDTQYF. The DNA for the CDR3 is TGTGCCAGCAGTTATGTTCCTAGCACAGATACGCAGTATTTT.